This T cell receptor beta chain is from a study of T cells in localized non-small cell lung cancer. The CDR3 covers 15 residues. J lost 8 bases, V lost 4 bases, and 9 bases had no gene match. Germline V CDR1 and CDR2: SGDLS, YYNGEE. Here immunoSEQ multiplex PCR was the method, and the copy in TCRdb shows in-frame clones only, minus some. The sample has about 33,000 clones; about 91% are singletons. The V gene is TRBV9, the J gene TRBJ1-4; 9 nucleotides match TRBD1. The TCR originated in a man aged 35 to 69 with stage II lung adenocarcinoma. The sample was PBMCs, taken before any cancer treatment. The CDR3 reads CASSLTPGTGEKLFF. The DNA of the CDR3 is TGTGCCAGCAGCCTGACCCCCGGGACAGGGGAAAAACTGTTTTTT. Filled out from reference TRBV9 and TRBJ1-4, the complete variable domain reads DSGVTQTPKHLITATGQRVTLRCSPRSGDLSVYWYQQSLDQGLQFLIQYYNGEERAKGNILERFSAQQFPDLHSELNLSSLELGDSALYFCASSLTPGTGEKLFFGSGTQLSVL.